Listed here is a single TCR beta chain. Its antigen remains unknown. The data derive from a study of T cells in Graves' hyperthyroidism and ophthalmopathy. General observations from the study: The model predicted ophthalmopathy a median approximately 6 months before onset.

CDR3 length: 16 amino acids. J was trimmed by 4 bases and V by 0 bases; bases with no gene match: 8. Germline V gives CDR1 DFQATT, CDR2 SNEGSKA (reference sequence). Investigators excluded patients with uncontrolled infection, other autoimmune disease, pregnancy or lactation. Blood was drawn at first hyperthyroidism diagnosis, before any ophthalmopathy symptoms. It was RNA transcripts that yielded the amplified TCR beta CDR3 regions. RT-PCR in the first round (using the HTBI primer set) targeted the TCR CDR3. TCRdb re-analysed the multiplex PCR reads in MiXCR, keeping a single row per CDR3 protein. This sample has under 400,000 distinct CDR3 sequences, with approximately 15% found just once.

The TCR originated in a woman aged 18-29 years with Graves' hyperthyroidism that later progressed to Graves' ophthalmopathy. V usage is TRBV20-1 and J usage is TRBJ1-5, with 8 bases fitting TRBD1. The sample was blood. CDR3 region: CSARDIRTGLNQPQHF. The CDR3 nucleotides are TGCAGTGCTAGAGATATTAGGACAGGGTTAAATCAGCCCCAGCATTTT.